This record looks at one T cell receptor (beta chain) sequence and its context. The antigen is unknown. The sample belongs to a study of cytomegalovirus exposure and HLA in healthy donors. In the PCR, 60 Vbeta and 13 Jbeta primers were used. Study processing details: In a later analysis, 75 million to 95 million unique TCR beta chains included roughly 11 million shared by two or more donors. Sequencing was performed with immunoSEQ multiplex PCR; in TCRdb, only in-frame clones are kept and a portion is missing. V, J and clone size are taken as reported in that table, and D and trimming were inferred from the DNA itself. The table lists roughly 180,000 clones, around 82% of them singletons. Study results and caveats: When analyzed later, a missense DCLRE1C variant was found to be linked to TCR beta V- and J-gene trimming. Sequences of the TCR beta chain were said to predict the HLA-A and HLA-B alleles of most subjects accurately. A later analysis reported that several of the most significant clusters appeared to be linked to common viral pathogens, among them Epstein-Barr virus.

CDR1 and CDR2 from the germline V gene are SEHNR and FQNEAQ (reference sequence). The CDR3 totals 17 residues. Between the trimmed V and J ends, which lost 6 bases and 0 bases, there was a span of 20 bases. The sequence derives from a woman younger than 45 in good health and CMV-seropositive. The V call is TRBV7-9, the J call TRBJ1-1; weak D call: TRBD1 (5 bases). The sample taken for sequencing was PBMCs. This CDR3 is CASRFPGPAGMNTEAFF. The CDR3 coding sequence is TGTGCCAGCAGATTCCCAGGGCCTGCCGGCATGAACACTGAAGCTTTCTTT.